The 3 T cell receptor beta chains listed next were all sequenced from one sample in a study of neurological immune-mediated disorders. TCRdb processed the 5' RACE reads anew with MiXCR; each CDR3 protein has one entry. Counted here are 84,000 or so distinct CDR3 sequences, 3.5% to 4.5% occurring once; the ten biggest clones make up 4.5% to 6%. Time point described: longitudinal time-point 3. Sequencing input: PBMCs. The receptor source for this set is a woman aged 60-70 years with multiple sclerosis.

This clonotype occurred many times. This chain uses TRBV7-8 with TRBJ1-1; D is unclear. This CDR3 contains 13 residues. Germline CDR1 reads SGHVS; CDR2 reads FQNEAQ. Deletions cut 0 bases from V and 1 base from J, with 3 bases between. CDR3 nucleotides: TGTGCCAGCAGCTTAGCCTGGAACACTGAAGCTTTCTTT. Translating gives CASSLAWNTEAFF.

The table lists this clonotype with many counts. CDR3 coding DNA: TGCGCCAGCAGCTTGCCAGGACAGATCTCCTACGAGCAGTACTTC. Translating gives CASSLPGQISYEQYF. The chain employs TRBV5-1 and TRBJ2-7; D may be TRBD1 (6 bases). CDR1 SGHRS and CDR2 YFSETQ come from the germline V gene. The CDR3 spans 15 residues. Trimming removed 1 base from V and 0 bases from J, with 11 bases in between.

Ten or more counts support this clonotype. V gene TRBV20-1 combines with J gene TRBJ2-3; 9 nucleotides agree with TRBD1. This CDR3 is 18 amino acids long. The germline CDR1 and CDR2 sequences are DFQATT and SNEGSKA (reference sequence). With V trimmed by 4 bases and J by 2 bases, 16 bases remained unmatched. The chain's CDR3 is CSAIPPAGTGSFTDTQYF. The CDR3 nucleotides are TGCAGTGCTATCCCCCCTGCCGGGACAGGGAGCTTCACAGATACGCAGTATTTT.